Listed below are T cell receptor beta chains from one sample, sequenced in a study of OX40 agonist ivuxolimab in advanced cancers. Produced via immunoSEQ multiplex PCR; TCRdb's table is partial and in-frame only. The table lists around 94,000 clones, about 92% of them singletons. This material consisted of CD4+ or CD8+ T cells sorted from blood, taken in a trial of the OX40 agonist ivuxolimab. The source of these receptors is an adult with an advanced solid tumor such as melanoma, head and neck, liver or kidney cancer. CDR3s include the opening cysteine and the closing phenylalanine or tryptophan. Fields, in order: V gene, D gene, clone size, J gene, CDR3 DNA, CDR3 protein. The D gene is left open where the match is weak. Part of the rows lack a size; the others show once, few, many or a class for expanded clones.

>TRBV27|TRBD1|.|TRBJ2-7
TGTGCCAGCAGTGGGACAGGGGACACCTACGAGCAGTACTTC
CASSGTGDTYEQYF
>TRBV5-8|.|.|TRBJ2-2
TGTGCCAGCAGCTTGGGAGTAGTTACGAACACCGGGGAGCTGTTTTTT
CASSLGVVTNTGELFF
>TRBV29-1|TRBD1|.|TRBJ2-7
TGCAGCGTCAGCCCCGGGACAGGCTCCAACGAGCAGTACTTC
CSVSPGTGSNEQYF
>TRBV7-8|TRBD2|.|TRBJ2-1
TGTGCCAGCAGCTTCCGGGGCCCAGTATCAAGCGGGGGCTCCTACAATGAGCAGTTCTTC
CASSFRGPVSSGGSYNEQFF
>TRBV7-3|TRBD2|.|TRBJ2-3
TGTGCCAGCAGCATGACTAGCGGGAGCGCAGATACGCAGTATTTT
CASSMTSGSADTQYF
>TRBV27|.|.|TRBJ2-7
TGTGCCAGCAGTGGGGGTGGGACCCGCGAGCAGTACTTC
CASSGGGTREQYF
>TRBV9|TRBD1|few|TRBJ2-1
TGTGCCAGCAGCGTGGGGGTGGGACAGAGCTCCTACAATGAGCAGTTCTTC
CASSVGVGQSSYNEQFF
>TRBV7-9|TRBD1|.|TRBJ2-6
TGTGCCAGCAGCCTACGTAGTGGGAGACAGGGCTCTGGGGCCAACGTCCTGACTTTC
CASSLRSGRQGSGANVLTF
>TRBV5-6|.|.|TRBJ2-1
TGTGCCAGCAGCTTGTCCCTCGCCAGGGGGGAAAATGAGCAGTTCTTC
CASSLSLARGENEQFF
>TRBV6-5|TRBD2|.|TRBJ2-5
TGTGCCAGCAGCCCTAGCGGGATCCAAGAGACCCAGTACTTC
CASSPSGIQETQYF
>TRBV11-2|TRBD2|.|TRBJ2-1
TGTGCCAGCAGTATTTCTAGCGGGAGGGCCTTATTCTACAATGAGCAGTTCTTC
CASSISSGRALFYNEQFF
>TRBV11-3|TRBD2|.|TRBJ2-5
TGTGCCAGCAGCTTAACAGCGGGGGGAATCGAGACCCAGTACTTC
CASSLTAGGIETQYF
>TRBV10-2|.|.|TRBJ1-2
TGCGCCAGCAGTGAGTCTAAGGTCCGGTTCTATGGCTACACCTTC
CASSESKVRFYGYTF
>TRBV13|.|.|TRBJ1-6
TGTGCCAGCAGCGGGCGGACAAGGTTAACTTATAATTCACCCCTCCACTTT
CASSGRTRLTYNSPLHF
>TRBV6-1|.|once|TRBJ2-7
TGTGCCAGCAGTGGGTCGGGGGGCACCTACGAGCAGTACTTC
CASSGSGGTYEQYF
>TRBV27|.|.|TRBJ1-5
TGTGCCAGCAGTCCGAGGGGAGTAGGCAATCAGCCCCAGCATTTT
CASSPRGVGNQPQHF
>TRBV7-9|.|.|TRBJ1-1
TGTGCCAGCAGCCCTCCAGGGGTCGGAGGGAACACTGAAGCTTTCTTT
CASSPPGVGGNTEAFF
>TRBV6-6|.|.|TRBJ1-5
TGTGCCAGCAGTTCCGGGCCAGGCTATCAGCCCCAGCATTTT
CASSSGPGYQPQHF
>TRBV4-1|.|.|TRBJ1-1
TGCGCCAGCAGCCAAGGGGGCCGATACACTGAAGCTTTCTTT
CASSQGGRYTEAFF
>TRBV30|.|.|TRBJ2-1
TGTGCCTGGAGTTCGGTGAACAATGAGCAGTTCTTC
CAWSSVNNEQFF
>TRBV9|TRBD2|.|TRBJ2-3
TGTGCCAGCAGCGTAGCTAGCGGGGGGTTTGTAGATACGCAGTATTTT
CASSVASGGFVDTQYF
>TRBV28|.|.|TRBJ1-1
TGTGCCAGCAGTTTAATGGCCGGGGGCGCGTGGAACACTGAAGCTTTCTTT
CASSLMAGGAWNTEAFF
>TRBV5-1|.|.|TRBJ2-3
TGCGCCAGCAGCTTGGTTGCGGATACGCAGTATTTT
CASSLVADTQYF
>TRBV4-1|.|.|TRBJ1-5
TGCGCCAGCAGCCAAGATAGAGGGGGAGGTCGGCCCCAGCATTTT
CASSQDRGGGRPQHF
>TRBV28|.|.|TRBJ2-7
TGTGCCAGCAGTCCCCGGGCCATTTCCTACGAGCAGTACTTC
CASSPRAISYEQYF
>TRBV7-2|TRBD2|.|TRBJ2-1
TGTGCCGTAGCGGGGGCGTACAATGAGCAGTTCTTC
CAVAGAYNEQFF
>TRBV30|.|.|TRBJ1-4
TGTGCCTGGAGTACCGGGAATAATGAAAAACTGTTTTTT
CAWSTGNNEKLFF
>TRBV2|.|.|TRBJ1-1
TGTGCCAGCATCGGGAGGGGGAACACTGAAGCTTTCTTT
CASIGRGNTEAFF
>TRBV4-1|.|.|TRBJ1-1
TGCGCCAGCAGGCCGCAGTTGGGAACTGAAGCTTTCTTT
CASRPQLGTEAFF
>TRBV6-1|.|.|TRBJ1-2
TGTGCCAGCAGTGAAAAAGTTGGGCAGGAGACCTTCCGAGTAGGCTACACCTTC
CASSEKVGQETFRVGYTF
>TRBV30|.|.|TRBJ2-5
TGTGCCTGGGGGCCGGATCAAGAGACCCAGTACTTC
CAWGPDQETQYF
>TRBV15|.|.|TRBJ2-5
TGTGCCACCAGCACAGCATCTACTAGTCAAGAGACCCAGTACTTC
CATSTASTSQETQYF
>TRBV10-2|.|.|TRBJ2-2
TGCGCCAGCGGTGTTTGGGTTTCCACCGGGGAGCTGTTTTTT
CASGVWVSTGELFF
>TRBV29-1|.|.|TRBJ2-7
TGCAGCGTTCTTTTGGGTGGTGAGCAGTACTTC
CSVLLGGEQYF
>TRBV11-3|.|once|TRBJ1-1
TGTGCCAGCAGCTTTGGGCAGAGAGAAGCTTTCTTT
CASSFGQREAFF
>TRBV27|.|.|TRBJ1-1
TGTGCCAGCAGTTTATTCTCAACGGGGGTGAACACTGAAGCTTTCTTT
CASSLFSTGVNTEAFF
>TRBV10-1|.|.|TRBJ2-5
TGCGCCAGCAGTGGTGTGGGGGAAGAGACCCAGTACTTC
CASSGVGEETQYF
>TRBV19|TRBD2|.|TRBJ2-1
TGTGCCAGTAGTCCTAGCGGGAGTGCGGGGGTTGTGGGGCAGTTCTTC
CASSPSGSAGVVGQFF
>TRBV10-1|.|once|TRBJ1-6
TGCGCCAGCAGACCAGGGAGGCAGCGAGAACCGGCTGAAAATTCACCCCTCCACTTT
CASRPGRQREPAENSPLHF
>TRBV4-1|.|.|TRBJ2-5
TGCGCCAGCAGCCAATTGACAGAAGAGCAAGAGACCCAGTACTTC
CASSQLTEEQETQYF
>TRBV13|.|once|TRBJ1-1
TGTGCCAGCAGCTTTAGTGAGGGGGGGCACACTGAAGCTTTCTTT
CASSFSEGGHTEAFF
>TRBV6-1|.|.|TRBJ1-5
TGTGCCAGCAGTGAAATGGGGGGGCGGCAGCCCCAGCATTTT
CASSEMGGRQPQHF
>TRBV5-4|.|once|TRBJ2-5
TGTGCCAGCAGCCGAATCGAGACACAGGGCGAGACCCAGTACTTC
CASSRIETQGETQYF
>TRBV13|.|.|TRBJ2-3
TGTGCCAGCAGCCCCTCTAATTCGGGCACAGATACGCAGTATTTT
CASSPSNSGTDTQYF